Following are 18 T cell receptor beta chains from one sample sequenced in a study of blood T cell repertoires in COVID-19. Clones were read by immunoSEQ multiplex PCR, and TCRdb kept only the in-frame ones, dropping some. The table lists roughly 200,000 clones, 81% of them singletons. The sequencing sample was made of peripheral blood. These TCRs come from a woman of 80 years or more with acute or convalescent COVID-19.

The chain uses TRBV7-9 and TRBJ1-2, with TRBD1 as a possible D gene (6 bases). The CDR3 extends over 14 amino acids. Deletions cut 5 bases from V and 5 bases from J, with 15 bases between. Germline values: CDR1 SEHNR, CDR2 FQNEAQ (reference sequence). The DNA for the CDR3 is TGTGCCAGCAGCACCCCGGGACAACCGTATGGCTACACCTTC. As protein: CASSTPGQPYGYTF.

The CDR3: CATREAGGLNEQFF. CDR3 nucleotides: TGTGCCACACGAGAAGCGGGAGGGTTAAATGAGCAGTTCTTC. The genes are TRBV5-4 and TRBJ2-1, with 10 bases lining up with TRBD2. After removal of 9 bases from V and 7 bases from J, the junction contained 10 bases not matched to a gene. The CDR3 has 14 amino acids. The germline CDR1 and CDR2 sequences are SGHNT and YYREEE (reference sequence).

The rearrangement uses TRBV11-3 and TRBJ2-3; 14 nucleotides align to TRBD2. Looked up from germline, CDR1 is SGHNT and CDR2 is YENEEA. V shed 3 bases, J shed 2 bases, and the junction held 4 bases outside the gene matches. There are 17 residues in the CDR3. CDR3 DNA: TGTGCCAGCAGCTTCGGGACTAGCGGGGGCCTCACAGATACGCAGTATTTT. The encoded protein is CASSFGTSGGLTDTQYF.

This clone was detected only once. The junction departs from germline at one end; a sequencing error may be responsible. The CDR3 is CASSRHGYRERLFF. In DNA form, the CDR3 reads TGCGCCAGCAGCCGACACGGTTACAGGGAAAGACTGTTTTTT. The chain employs TRBV4-1 and TRBJ1-4; tentative D call: TRBD1 (6 bases). The CDR3 has 14 amino acids. Germline V gives CDR1 MGHRA, CDR2 YSYEKL.

This sequence joins TRBV3-1 (or the pseudogene TRBV3-2) and TRBJ2-5; 7 bases align to TRBD2. This CDR3 region has 13 residues. The V and J ends lost 4 bases and 1 base, in that order; junction bases with no gene match: 0. Germline CDR1 reads LGHDT; CDR2 reads YNNKEL (reference sequence). DNA of the CDR3: TGTGCCAGCAGCCCTAGCGGCCAAGAGACCCAGTACTTC. It is translated as CASSPSGQETQYF.

The chain couples TRBV28 to TRBJ1-5; D possibly corresponds to TRBD1 (5 bases). V lost 8 bases, J lost 1 base, and 6 bases lay in between. The CDR3 consists of 12 residues. CDR1 and CDR2 (germline): MDHEN, SYDVKM. CDR3 sequence (DNA): TGTGCCAGCCAGGGAAGCAATCAGCCCCAGCATTTT. Its protein is CASQGSNQPQHF.

A single count supports this clone. This chain joins TRBV5-1 and TRBJ1-6; possibly TRBD1 for D (5 bases). The CDR3 runs 15 residues. The V gene lost 0 bases and the J gene lost 6 bases, with 10 bases spanning the gap. The germline CDR1 and CDR2 sequences are SGHRS and YFSETQ. The CDR3: CASSLAPGPNSPLHF. The DNA of the CDR3 is TGCGCCAGCAGCTTGGCCCCAGGGCCTAATTCACCCCTCCACTTT.

This clone was recorded a few times. The V gene is TRBV3-1 (or the pseudogene TRBV3-2), the J gene TRBJ1-3, with unresolved D. V was pared by 1 base and J by 0 bases, with 7 bases between. Germline V gene sequence: CDR1 LGHDT, CDR2 YNNKEL (reference sequence). CDR3 size: 15 residues. The CDR3 protein is CASSQVPVSGNTIYF. The DNA for the CDR3 is TGTGCCAGCAGCCAAGTTCCAGTCTCTGGAAACACCATATATTTT.

This chain connects TRBV7-8 to TRBJ2-7; 12 bases map to TRBD1. CDR3 size: 17 residues. Germline-derived CDR1 and CDR2 are SGHVS and FQNEAQ. The ends lost 8 bases at V and 2 bases at J; junction bases unmatched: 13. The CDR3 nucleotides are TGTGCCAGCTCTTCCGGGACAGGGGGCGCGGTAACCTACGAGCAGTACTTC. This codes for CASSSGTGGAVTYEQYF.

V is TRBV2 and J is TRBJ1-2, with D tentatively TRBD1 (5 bases). Germline CDR1 SNHLY, CDR2 FYNNEI. This CDR3 is 14 amino acids long. Trimming took off 6 bases at V and 2 bases at J, with 13 bases between the two ends. The CDR3 here is CASSLKTANYGYTF. The DNA for the CDR3 is TGTGCCAGCAGCCTTAAGACAGCCAACTATGGCTACACCTTC.

The genes are TRBV6-4 and TRBJ1-1, with 7 bases lining up with TRBD1. The CDR3 has 14 amino acids. J lost 11 bases, V lost 3 bases, and 12 bases had no gene match. Looked up from germline, CDR1 is MRHNA and CDR2 is SNTAGT. The CDR3 DNA reads as TGTGCCAGCAGTGAAGGGCAGGGGGATTTTTCGGCTTTCTTT. This codes for CASSEGQGDFSAFF.

The V call is TRBV7-2, the J call TRBJ2-1, with 7 bases lining up with TRBD2. The CDR3 extends over 15 amino acids. The germline CDR1 and CDR2 sequences are SGHTA and FQGNSA. V gave up 0 bases and J gave up 5 bases; unmatched junction bases: 4. The CDR3 bases are TGTGCCAGCAGCTTAGCATCCGGGACTAACAATGAGCAGTTCTTC. Translation gives CASSLASGTNNEQFF. The variable domain in full, completed from reference TRBV7-2 and TRBJ2-1, reads GAGVSQSPSNKVTEKGKDVELRCDPISGHTALYWYRQSLGQGLEFLIYFQGNSAPDKSGLPSDRFSAERTGGSVSTLTIQRTQQEDSAVYLCASSLASGTNNEQFFGPGTRLTVL.

This clone was counted once. The gene calls are TRBV19 and TRBJ1-6, with 8 bases aligning to TRBD1. The trim removed 5 bases at V and 9 bases at J, leaving 9 bases unmatched. This CDR3 is 15 amino acids long. Per the germline V gene, CDR1 is LNHDA and CDR2 is SQIVND (reference sequence). CDR3 loop: CASSVGQGDRSPLHF. For the CDR3, the DNA is TGTGCCAGTAGTGTTGGACAGGGCGACCGTTCACCCCTCCACTTT.

This clone was recorded once. The chain joins TRBV1 to TRBJ2-1; no check of the table's D call, TRBD2, against the DNA was made. TRBV1 is described as a pseudogene. This CDR3 comprises 16 residues. As DNA, the CDR3 is TGCACCAGCAGCCTTATTGGGGGAGGGCCTAACAATGAGCAGTTCTTC. Its translation is CTSSLIGGGPNNEQFF.

The rearrangement links TRBV6-7 to TRBJ1-3, with 8 bases matching TRBD1. TRBV6-7 is treated as an ORF (open reading frame) with a function not yet certain. The CDR3 runs 16 residues. V was clipped by 8 bases and J by 2 bases; unmatched bases: 11. The CDR3 loop reads CASARPDRGPGNTIYF. In DNA form, the CDR3 reads TGTGCCAGCGCACGGCCCGACAGGGGACCTGGAAACACCATATATTTT.

The chain combines TRBV5-4 with TRBJ1-1; D call uncertain. CDR3 size: 14 residues. Germline CDR1 SGHNT, CDR2 YYREEE (reference sequence). V dropped 6 bases and J dropped 2 bases, with 14 bases sitting between them. Here the CDR3 reads CASTPYQVNTEAFF. The CDR3, as DNA: TGTGCCAGCACCCCCTACCAGGTTAACACTGAAGCTTTCTTT.

The chain recombines TRBV19 with TRBJ1-2; 11 bases align to TRBD1. The V and J ends lost 5 bases and 5 bases, in that order; junction bases with no gene match: 10. The CDR3 spans 16 residues. Germline-derived CDR1 and CDR2 are LNHDA and SQIVND (reference sequence). The CDR3 nucleotides are TGTGCCAGTAGTCGACACCGGACAGGGGGCAGTTATGGCTACACCTTC. Translation gives CASSRHRTGGSYGYTF.

The genes are TRBV9 and TRBJ2-7, with TRBD1 identical over 10 bases. V shed 0 bases and J 5 bases; nucleotides not matched to a gene: 5. Germline loops: CDR1 SGDLS, CDR2 YYNGEE. CDR3 length: 15 residues. The CDR3 DNA follows: TGTGCCAGCAGCGTAGGGGGACAGGGGTCCCACGAGCAGTACTTC. Encoded protein: CASSVGGQGSHEQYF.